The clone carrying this T cell receptor beta chain was picked up many times. Its antigen is still unknown. The data stem from a study of read filtering for tumor transcriptome and immune sequencing. Study context: The cohort had over 16 men and under 15 women aged about 45 to 90, mean approximately 66 years. General study findings and limits: In IR-seq, single-read clonotypes were roughly 82% of clonotypes but around 3.4% of reads.

From roughly 390 ng of RNA, a library with molecular barcoded alpha/delta and beta/gamma adaptors was made. TCRdb re-called the reads with MiXCR, one entry per CDR3 protein. The sample holds about 40,000 distinct CDR3 sequences, approximately 13% seen once. Trimming left V 6 bases short and J 10 bases short, with 12 bases between. This CDR3 region has 11 residues. Bone marrow was sampled from every patient at the time of active disease. The sequence derives from a donor at least 40 years old with multiple myeloma. This chain joins TRBV12-3 or TRBV12-4 and TRBJ1-1, with a possible D match to TRBD1 (6 bases). The sequenced sample was a population of CD138-negative cells sorted from bone marrow. The CDR3 region is CASRPAGAAFF. As DNA, the CDR3 is TGTGCCAGCAGGCCTGCGGGGGCAGCTTTCTTT.